This T cell receptor (beta chain) was identified in a study of preoperative IRX-2 immunotherapy in early breast cancer. The ends lost 5 bases at V and 4 bases at J; junction bases unmatched: 8. Germline CDR1 and CDR2: LGHNT and FRNRAP. There are 15 residues in the CDR3. Noted treatment: preoperative locoregional IRX-2 cytokine immunotherapy. Preoperative locoregional IRX-2 cytokine immunotherapy was tested in the phase Ib source study. Sequenced by immunoSEQ multiplex PCR; TCRdb stores in-frame clones only, minus some. The sample has approximately 96,000 clones; just over 85% are singletons. This chain connects TRBV12-5 to TRBJ2-4, with TRBD2 matching over 7 bases. This TCR came from a human donor with breast cancer. Sequencing used tumor tissue, obtained after IRX-2 immunotherapy. In DNA, the CDR3 is TGTGCTAGTGGTCTGCCGGGAGGAGGGAAAAACATTCAGTACTTC. Translating it yields CASGLPGGGKNIQYF.